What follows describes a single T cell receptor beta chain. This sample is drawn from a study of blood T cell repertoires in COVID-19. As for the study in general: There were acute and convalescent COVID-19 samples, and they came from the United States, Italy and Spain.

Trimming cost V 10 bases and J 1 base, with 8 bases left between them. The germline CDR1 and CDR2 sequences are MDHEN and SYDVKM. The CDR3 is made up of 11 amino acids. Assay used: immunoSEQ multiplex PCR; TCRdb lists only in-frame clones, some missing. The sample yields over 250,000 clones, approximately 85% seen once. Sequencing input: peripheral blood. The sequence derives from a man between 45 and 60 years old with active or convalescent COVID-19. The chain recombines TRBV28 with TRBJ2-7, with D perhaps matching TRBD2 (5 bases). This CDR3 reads CATGGSYEQYF. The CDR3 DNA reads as TGTGCCACCGGCGGGTCCTACGAGCAGTACTTC.